The clone carrying this T cell receptor beta chain was seen ten or more times. As yet, its antigen is unknown. This sample was taken from a study of early T cells in non-severe SARS-CoV-2 infection. Study summary: The chains were unpaired, and the sequenced material was bulk RNA from unsorted whole blood.

Regarding the study as a whole: Private and CD4 specificities were missed by VDJdb matching, which favored anti-spike CD8 responses.

Individual cDNA molecules were tagged with unique molecular identifiers, the study reported. TCRdb passed the 5' RACE reads through MiXCR, listing each CDR3 protein once. Of some 31,000 distinct CDR3 sequences in the sample, more than 4.5% were seen once. Trimming took 4 bases from V and 6 from J, leaving 16 bases between them. Germline V lookup: CDR1 WSHSY, CDR2 SAAADI. The CDR3 is 14 amino acids. The sequenced material came from whole blood. V is TRBV10-2 and J is TRBJ2-7; possible D gene TRBD1, 5 bases. The clonotype was recovered from an adult who was a healthcare worker with PCR-confirmed SARS-CoV-2 infection or an uninfected control (not recorded which). The CDR3 sequence is CASSGAGLAREQYF. CDR3 sequence (DNA): TGCGCCAGCAGTGGGGCAGGGCTCGCTCGCGAGCAGTACTTC.